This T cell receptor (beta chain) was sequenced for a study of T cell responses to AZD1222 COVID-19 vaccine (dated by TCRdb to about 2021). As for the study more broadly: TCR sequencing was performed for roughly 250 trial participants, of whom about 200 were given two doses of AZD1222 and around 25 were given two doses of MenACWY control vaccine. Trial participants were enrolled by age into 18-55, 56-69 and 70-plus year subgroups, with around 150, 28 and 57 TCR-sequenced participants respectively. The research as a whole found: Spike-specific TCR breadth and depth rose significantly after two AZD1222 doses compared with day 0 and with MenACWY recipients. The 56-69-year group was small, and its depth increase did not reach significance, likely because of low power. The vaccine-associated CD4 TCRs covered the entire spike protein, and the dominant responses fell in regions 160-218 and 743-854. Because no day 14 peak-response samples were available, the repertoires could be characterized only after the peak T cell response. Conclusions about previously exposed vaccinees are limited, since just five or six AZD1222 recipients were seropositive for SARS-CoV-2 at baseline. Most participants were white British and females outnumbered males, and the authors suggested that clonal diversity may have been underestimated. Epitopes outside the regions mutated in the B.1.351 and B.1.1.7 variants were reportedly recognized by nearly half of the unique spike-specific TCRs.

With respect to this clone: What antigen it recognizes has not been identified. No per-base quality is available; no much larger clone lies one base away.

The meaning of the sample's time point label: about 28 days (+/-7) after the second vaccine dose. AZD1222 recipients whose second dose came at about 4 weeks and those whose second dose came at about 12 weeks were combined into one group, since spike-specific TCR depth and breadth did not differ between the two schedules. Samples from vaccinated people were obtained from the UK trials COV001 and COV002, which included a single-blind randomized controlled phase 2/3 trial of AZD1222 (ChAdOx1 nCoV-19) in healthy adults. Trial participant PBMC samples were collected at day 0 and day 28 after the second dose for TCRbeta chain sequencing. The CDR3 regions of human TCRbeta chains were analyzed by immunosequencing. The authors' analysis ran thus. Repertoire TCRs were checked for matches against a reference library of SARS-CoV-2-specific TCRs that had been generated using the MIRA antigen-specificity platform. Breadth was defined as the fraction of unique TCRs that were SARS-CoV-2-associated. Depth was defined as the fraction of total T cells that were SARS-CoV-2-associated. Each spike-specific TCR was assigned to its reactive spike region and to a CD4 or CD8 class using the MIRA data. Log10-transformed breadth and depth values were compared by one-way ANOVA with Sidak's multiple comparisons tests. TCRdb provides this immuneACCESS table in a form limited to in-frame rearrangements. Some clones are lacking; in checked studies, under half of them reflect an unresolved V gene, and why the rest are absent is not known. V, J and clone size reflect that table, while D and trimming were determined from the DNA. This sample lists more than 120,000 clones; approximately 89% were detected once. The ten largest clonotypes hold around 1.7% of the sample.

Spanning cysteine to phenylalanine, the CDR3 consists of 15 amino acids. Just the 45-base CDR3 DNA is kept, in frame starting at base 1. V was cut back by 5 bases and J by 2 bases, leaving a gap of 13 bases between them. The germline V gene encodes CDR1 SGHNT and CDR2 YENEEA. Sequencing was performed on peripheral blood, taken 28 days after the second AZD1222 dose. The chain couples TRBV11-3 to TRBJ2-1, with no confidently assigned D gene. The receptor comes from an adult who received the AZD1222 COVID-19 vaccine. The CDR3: CASSPTADTYNEQFF. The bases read TGTGCCAGCAGCCCCACCGCGGATACCTACAATGAGCAGTTCTTC.